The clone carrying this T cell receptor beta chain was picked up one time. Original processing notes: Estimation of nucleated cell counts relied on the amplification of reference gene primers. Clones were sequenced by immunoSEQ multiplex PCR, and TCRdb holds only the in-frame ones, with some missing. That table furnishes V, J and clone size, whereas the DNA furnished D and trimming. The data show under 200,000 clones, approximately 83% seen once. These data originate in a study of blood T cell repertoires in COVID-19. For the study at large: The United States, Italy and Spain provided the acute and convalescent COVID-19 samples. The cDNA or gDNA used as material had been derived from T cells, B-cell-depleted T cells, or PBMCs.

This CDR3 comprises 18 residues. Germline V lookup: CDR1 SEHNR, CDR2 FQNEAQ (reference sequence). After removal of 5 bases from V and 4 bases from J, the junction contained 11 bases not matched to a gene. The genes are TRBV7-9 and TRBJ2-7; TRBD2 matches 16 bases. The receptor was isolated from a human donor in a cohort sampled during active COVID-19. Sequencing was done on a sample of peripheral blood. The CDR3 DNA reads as TGTGCCAGCAGCCCTGGGACTAGCGGGAGGGCCCGTGTTTACGAGCAGTACTTC. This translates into CASSPGTSGRARVYEQYF.